Sequencing of this T cell receptor beta chain was carried out in a study of CD8 T cells in Susac syndrome. Background on the study: Patients with Susac syndrome were therapy-naive, treated with corticosteroids, or treated with intravenous immunoglobulin alone when blood was collected.

CD8+ and CD4+ T cells taken from blood had their TCR beta sequenced. Trimming stripped 1 base from V and 4 bases from J, with 8 bases between. There are 13 residues in the CDR3. When the RNA was reverse transcribed, random hexamers were used with an input of 0.5 to 1 ug. In TCRdb, the immunoSEQ multiplex PCR reads were re-called with MiXCR into one record per CDR3 protein. The table records around 150,000 distinct CDR3 sequences, about 95% of them present only once. The sample comprised CD8+ T cells from PBMCs. The gene calls are TRBV12-3 or TRBV12-4 and TRBJ2-7; no clear D. The clonotype comes from a human donor with Susac syndrome. The CDR3 bases are TGTGCCAGCAGTTTAGGACACTCTTACGAGCAGTACTTC. Protein sequence: CASSLGHSYEQYF.